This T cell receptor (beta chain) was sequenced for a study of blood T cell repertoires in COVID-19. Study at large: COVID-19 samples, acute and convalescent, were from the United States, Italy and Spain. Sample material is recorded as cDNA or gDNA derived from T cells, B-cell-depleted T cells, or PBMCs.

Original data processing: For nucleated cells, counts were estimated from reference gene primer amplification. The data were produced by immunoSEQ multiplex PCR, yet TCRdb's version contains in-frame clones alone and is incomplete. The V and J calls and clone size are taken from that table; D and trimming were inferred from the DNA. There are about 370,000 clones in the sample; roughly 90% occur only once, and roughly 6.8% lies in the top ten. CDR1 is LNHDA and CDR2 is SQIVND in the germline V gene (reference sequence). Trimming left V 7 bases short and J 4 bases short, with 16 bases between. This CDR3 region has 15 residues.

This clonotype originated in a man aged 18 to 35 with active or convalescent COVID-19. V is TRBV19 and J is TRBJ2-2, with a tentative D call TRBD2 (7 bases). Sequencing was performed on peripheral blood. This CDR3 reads CASTDRGGFTGELFF. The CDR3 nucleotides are TGTGCCAGTACCGATAGGGGGGGGTTCACCGGGGAGCTGTTTTTT.